Following are 27 T cell receptor beta chains from one sample sequenced in a study of beta chain features in type 1 diabetes. These receptors have no identified antigens. Overall study results and limits: Moderate but significant shortening of TCRB CDR3s was recorded in all four CD4+ subsets from Type 1 diabetes patients.

Of the isolated RNA, all was reverse transcribed, and so the sequenced material was expressed TCRB transcripts. Sequenced by immunoSEQ multiplex PCR; TCRdb stores in-frame clones only, minus some. Of more than 300,000 clones detected, around 9.3% appear once; the ten largest clones hold less than 1.2%. The sequencing input was central memory CD4+ T cells from blood. The receptors derive from a man aged 25-45 years with type 1 diabetes.

The rearrangement joins TRBV25-1 to TRBJ2-3; no clear D gene. The CDR3 runs to 15 residues. CDR1 and CDR2 (germline): MGHDK, SYGVNS. Between the trimmed V and J ends, which lost 4 bases and 0 bases, there was a span of 11 bases. The CDR3 sequence: CASSGLITSTDTQYF. CDR3 nucleotide sequence: TGTGCCAGCAGTGGTCTAATTACTAGCACAGATACGCAGTATTTT.

J is TRBJ2-3 and V is TRBV15; D is unresolved. The CDR3 is 15 residues long. V lost 0 bases, J lost 7 bases, and 14 bases lay in between. Germline V gives CDR1 LNHNV, CDR2 YYDKDF (reference sequence). CDR3 in amino acids: CATSRDSIGRNTQYF. In DNA form, the CDR3 reads TGTGCCACCAGCAGAGATTCAATCGGCAGGAATACGCAGTATTTT. Looking up the rest from reference TRBV15 and TRBJ2-3 gives the full variable domain: DAMVIQNPRYQVTQFGKPVTLSCSQTLNHNVMYWYQQKSSQAPKLLFHYYDKDFNNEADTPDNFQSRRPNTSFCFLDIRSPGLGDTAMYLCATSRDSIGRNTQYFGPGTRLTVL.

The chain employs TRBV29-1 and TRBJ2-5; D is unresolved. Germline V lookup: CDR1 SQVTM, CDR2 ANQGSEA. Trimming cost V 7 bases and J 3 bases, with 12 bases left between them. There are 12 residues in the CDR3. The DNA for the CDR3 is TGCAGCGCAATAACCGGAGAAGAGACCCAGTACTTC. The encoded protein is CSAITGEETQYF. The variable domain in full, completed from reference TRBV29-1 and TRBJ2-5, reads SAVISQKPSRDICQRGTSLTIQCQVDSQVTMMFWYRQQPGQSLTLIATANQGSEATYESGFVIDKFPISRPNLTFSTLTVSNMSPEDSSIYLCSAITGEETQYFGPGTRLLVL.

Only a few counts were recorded for this clone. The gene calls are TRBV4-3 and TRBJ1-5; a possible D gene is TRBD1 (5 bases). With 3 bases removed from V and 0 bases from J, the gap between germline ends came to 9 bases. The germline CDR1 and CDR2 sequences are LGHNA and YSLEER. CDR3 length: 15 residues. The CDR3 protein is CASSQAQGSNQPQHF. The CDR3, as DNA: TGCGCCAGCAGCCAGGCCCAGGGTAGCAATCAGCCCCAGCATTTT.

V and J are TRBV5-1 and TRBJ2-1, with D possibly TRBD2 on 6 matching bases. The V end lost 0 bases, the J end lost 0 bases, and 10 bases lay between the germline ends. The CDR3 is 16 residues long. Germline CDR1 reads SGHRS; CDR2 reads YFSETQ. As DNA, the CDR3 is TGCGCCAGCAGCTTGGTAGCGGCGAGCTCCTACAATGAGCAGTTCTTC. Amino acids: CASSLVAASSYNEQFF.

This chain joins TRBV6-5 and TRBJ2-1, with D maybe TRBD2 (6 bases). CDR1 and CDR2 (germline): MNHEY, SVGAGI. V shed 2 bases and J shed 10 bases, with 9 bases lying between them. CDR3 length: 12 amino acids. The CDR3 region is CASSYGGREQFF. DNA for the CDR3: TGTGCCAGCAGTTACGGGGGGAGGGAGCAGTTCTTC.

As regards this clone: One end of the junction does not line up with germline, which may come from a read error. The chain has TRBV7-7 and TRBJ2-5, with 10 bases aligning to TRBD1. This CDR3 is 13 amino acids long. The germline V gene has CDR1 SSHAT and CDR2 FNYEAQ (reference sequence). The CDR3 here is CASRRDRGETQYF. The DNA of the CDR3 is TGTGCTAGCAGACGGGACAGGGGTGAGACCCAGTACTTC.

This clone was counted a few times. The chain recombines TRBV30 with TRBJ1-3, with TRBD1 as a possible D gene (5 bases). This CDR3 has 14 amino acids. Germline CDR1 GTSNPN, CDR2 SVGIG (reference sequence). Trimming left V 2 bases short and J 0 bases short, with 8 bases between. The CDR3 nucleotides are TGTGCCTGGAGTTTTGGGGCCTCTGGAAACACCATATATTTT. Translated, it gives CAWSFGASGNTIYF.

This clone was counted only a few times. The chain combines TRBV7-2 with TRBJ2-3, with D possibly matching TRBD2 (6 bases). Germline V gene sequence: CDR1 SGHTA, CDR2 FQGNSA. CDR3 length: 14 amino acids. V lost 4 bases and J lost 1, with 9 bases in between. The chain's CDR3 is CASSSSVGTDTQYF. CDR3 in DNA: TGTGCCAGCAGCTCTAGCGTGGGCACAGATACGCAGTATTTT.

This clone was detected a few times. V usage is TRBV9 and J usage is TRBJ1-6; tentatively, D is TRBD1 (5 bases). The germline CDR1 and CDR2 sequences are SGDLS and YYNGEE. Between the trimmed V and J ends, which lost 0 bases and 14 bases, there was a span of 18 bases. This CDR3 is built from 15 residues. The CDR3 DNA is TGTGCCAGCAGCGTAGACACAGCACCGGGAGGGGCCCTCCACTTT. Translation gives CASSVDTAPGGALHF.

This clone was counted between two and nine times. This sample also contains other DNA sequences that code for the same CDR3. The chain carries TRBV18 and TRBJ2-5; D ambiguous. CDR1 KGHSH and CDR2 LQKENI come from the germline V gene. CDR3 length: 13 residues. V lost 3 bases, J lost 2 bases, and 7 bases lay in between. CDR3 nucleotides: TGTGCCAGCTCACCCCCGTCACAAGAGACCCAGTACTTC. This sequence encodes CASSPPSQETQYF. Filled out from reference TRBV18 and TRBJ2-5, the complete variable domain reads NAGVMQNPRHLVRRRGQEARLRCSPMKGHSHVYWYRQLPEEGLKFMVYLQKENIIDESGMPKERFSAEFPKEGPSILRIQQVVRGDSAAYFCASSPPSQETQYFGPGTRLLVL.

This chain uses TRBV2 with TRBJ1-5; no clear D gene. CDR3 length: 13 amino acids. Trimming left V 1 base short and J 9 bases short, with 10 bases between. CDR1 SNHLY and CDR2 FYNNEI come from the germline V gene. In DNA form, the CDR3 reads TGTGCCAGCAGTGAAGAGAGCAGCCGGCCCCAGCATTTT. Amino acid sequence: CASSEESSRPQHF.

The CDR3: CASSYGTETGELFF. CDR3 nucleotides: TGTGCCAGCAGCTACGGGACCGAGACCGGGGAGCTGTTTTTT. V gene TRBV7-9 combines with J gene TRBJ2-2; D may correspond to TRBD1 or TRBD2 (5 bases each). CDR3 size: 14 residues. The ends were cut back, 4 bases at V and 5 bases at J, with 11 bases in the middle. Germline V gene lookup returns CDR1 SEHNR and CDR2 FQNEAQ (reference sequence).

The rearrangement links TRBV5-1 to TRBJ1-2; perhaps TRBD1 as D (5 bases). V was cut by 0 bases and J by 6 bases, with 15 bases left in between. The CDR3 length is 15 residues. Germline V gene sequence: CDR1 SGHRS, CDR2 YFSETQ. The CDR3 spells CASSLAGAGINGYTF. The CDR3 DNA follows: TGCGCCAGCAGCTTGGCCGGGGCAGGGATCAATGGCTACACCTTC. Variable domain in full (rest from reference TRBV5-1 and TRBJ1-2): KAGVTQTPRYLIKTRGQQVTLSCSPISGHRSVSWYQQTPGQGLQFLFEYFSETQRNKGNFPGRFSGRQFSNSRSEMNVSTLELGDSALYLCASSLAGAGINGYTFGSGTRLTVV.

The gene calls are TRBV5-1 and TRBJ2-2, with unresolved D. Germline values: CDR1 SGHRS, CDR2 YFSETQ. V was trimmed by 0 bases and J by 1 base, leaving 10 bases between them. The CDR3 length is 16 residues. The CDR3 nucleotides read TGCGCCAGCAGCTTGGTCGCGACAAGGAACACCGGGGAGCTGTTTTTT. Translation: CASSLVATRNTGELFF.

This chain links TRBV4-1 with TRBJ1-2; D is unclear. Looked up from germline, CDR1 is MGHRA and CDR2 is YSYEKL. V was cut by 0 bases and J by 1 base, with 9 bases left in between. The CDR3 covers 15 residues. The CDR3 reads CASSQENQINYGYTF. Here the CDR3 DNA reads TGCGCCAGCAGCCAAGAGAACCAGATTAACTATGGCTACACCTTC.

The V and J genes are TRBV30 and TRBJ1-5, with D perhaps TRBD1 (5 bases). Trimming shortened V by 5 bases and J by 7 bases, and 15 bases separated the two germline ends. This CDR3 region has 13 residues. Germline V gene lookup returns CDR1 GTSNPN and CDR2 SVGIG (reference sequence). The CDR3 spells CAWAGGDGQPQHF. DNA for the CDR3: TGTGCCTGGGCGGGGGGGGACGGCCAGCCCCAGCATTTT.

Of note for this clone: Different DNA sequences within this sample yield the same CDR3. This rearrangement joins TRBV2 to TRBJ1-1; no reliable D call. V gave up 6 bases and J gave up 2 bases, with 10 bases separating them. Germline CDR1 and CDR2: SNHLY and FYNNEI. The CDR3 runs to 13 residues. The CDR3 reads CASRRDTNTEAFF. As DNA, the CDR3 is TGTGCCAGCAGGCGCGACACAAACACTGAAGCTTTCTTT. Variable domain in full (rest from reference TRBV2 and TRBJ1-1): EPEVTQTPSHQVTQMGQEVILRCVPISNHLYFYWYRQILGQKVEFLVSFYNNEISEKSEIFDDQFSVERPDGSNFTLKIRSTKLEDSAMYFCASRRDTNTEAFFGQGTRLTVV.

This clone has just a few counts. This sample includes further DNA sequences coding for the same CDR3. The chain combines TRBV7-6 with TRBJ2-5; weak D call: TRBD1 (6 bases). Per germline, CDR1 SGHVS and CDR2 FNYEAQ. This CDR3 has 13 amino acids. Trimming cost V 1 base and J 5 bases, with 8 bases left between them. CDR3 sequence reads: CASSLDRVETQYF. The DNA of the CDR3 is TGTGCCAGCAGCTTAGACAGGGTGGAGACCCAGTACTTC.

This clone was seen more than once but under ten times. The rearrangement uses TRBV5-1 and TRBJ2-1; no clear D. Per the germline V gene, CDR1 is SGHRS and CDR2 is YFSETQ. The CDR3 consists of 14 residues. V lost 0 bases and J 8 bases, leaving 12 bases between the germline ends. The CDR3 coding sequence is TGCGCCAGCAGCTTGGGAAAGACACTCGATGAGCAGTTCTTC. Amino acid sequence: CASSLGKTLDEQFF.

This rearrangement joins TRBV5-1 to TRBJ2-3; D is undetermined. The CDR3 loop spans 17 amino acids. The V gene lost 0 bases and the J gene lost 0 bases, with 14 bases spanning the gap. Germline CDR1 SGHRS, CDR2 YFSETQ. DNA of the CDR3: TGCGCCAGCAGCTTGGCCGGCCAACCCTCTAGCACAGATACGCAGTATTTT. It codes for CASSLAGQPSSTDTQYF.

This clone appeared a few times. The chain couples TRBV4-3 to TRBJ1-2; no reliable D call. CDR3 length equals 15 residues. Trimming left V 0 bases short and J 1 base short, with 9 bases between. The V gene's germline CDR1 is LGHNA and CDR2 YSLEER. The CDR3: CASSQDHGNNYGYTF. For the CDR3, the DNA is TGCGCCAGCAGCCAAGATCACGGAAATAACTATGGCTACACCTTC.

This chain joins TRBV11-2 and TRBJ2-5; D may be TRBD1 (6 bases). Trimming took 1 base from V and 5 from J, leaving 14 bases between them. The CDR3 runs to 15 residues. Germline V lookup: CDR1 SGHAT, CDR2 FQNNGV. The DNA for the CDR3 is TGTGCCAGCAGCTTAGGAGGTTGGGGGCAGGAGACCCAGTACTTC. This encodes CASSLGGWGQETQYF.

J is TRBJ1-3 and V is TRBV30, with D possibly TRBD1 on 6 matching bases. This CDR3 has 18 residues. From germline, CDR1 is GTSNPN and CDR2 SVGIG (reference sequence). Trimming cost V 1 base and J 0 bases, with 19 bases left between them. Here the CDR3 reads CAWSGSGFRGVSGNTIYF. CDR3 sequence (DNA): TGTGCCTGGAGTGGGTCGGGTTTCAGGGGAGTCTCTGGAAACACCATATATTTT.

This clone was counted only a few times. CDR3 sequence reads: CASSSTAGLQYF. CDR3 DNA sequence: TGTGCCAGCAGCTCCACGGCAGGTCTGCAGTACTTC. The V and J genes are TRBV6-5 and TRBJ2-7; no clear D. In germline, CDR1 is MNHEY, CDR2 SVGAGI. CDR3 length: 12 amino acids. The ends were cut back, 6 bases at V and 9 bases at J, with 15 bases in the middle.

This clone was detected a few times. The gene calls are TRBV9 and TRBJ1-2; maybe TRBD1 (5 bases). Germline V gene sequence: CDR1 SGDLS, CDR2 YYNGEE. Trimming took off 4 bases at V and 6 bases at J, with 19 bases between the two ends. There are 15 residues in the CDR3. CDR3 sequence: CASSPLPSGYDGYTF. The CDR3 nucleotides are TGTGCCAGCAGCCCCTTGCCGTCAGGGTACGATGGCTACACCTTC.

This clone was seen repeatedly, ten times or more. In DNA, the CDR3 is TGCGCCAGCAGCCAAGAAAGCTCCTACGAGCAGTACTTC. Translated: CASSQESSYEQYF. The chain is built from TRBV4-3 and TRBJ2-7; D is unclear. Germline V CDR1 and CDR2: LGHNA, YSLEER. The CDR3 totals 13 residues. V was pared by 0 bases and J by 0 bases, with 3 bases between.